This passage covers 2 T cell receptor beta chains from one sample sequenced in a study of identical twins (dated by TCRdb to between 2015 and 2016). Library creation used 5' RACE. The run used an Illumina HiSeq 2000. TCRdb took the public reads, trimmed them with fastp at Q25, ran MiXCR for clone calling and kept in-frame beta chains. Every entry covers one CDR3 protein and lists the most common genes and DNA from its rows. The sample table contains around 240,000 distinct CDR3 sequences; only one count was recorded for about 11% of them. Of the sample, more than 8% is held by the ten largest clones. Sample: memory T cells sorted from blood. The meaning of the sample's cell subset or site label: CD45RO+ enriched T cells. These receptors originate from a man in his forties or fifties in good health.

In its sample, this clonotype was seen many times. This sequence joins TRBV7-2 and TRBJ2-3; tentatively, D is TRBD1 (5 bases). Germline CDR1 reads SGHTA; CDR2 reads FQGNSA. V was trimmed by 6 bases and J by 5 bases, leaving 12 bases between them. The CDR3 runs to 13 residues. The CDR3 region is CASRQTARDTQYF. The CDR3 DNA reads TGTGCCAGCAGGCAGACAGCGCGAGATACGCAGTATTTT. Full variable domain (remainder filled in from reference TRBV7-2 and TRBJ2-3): GAGVSQSPSNKVTEKGKDVELRCDPISGHTALYWYRQSLGQGLEFLIYFQGNSAPDKSGLPSDRFSAERTGGSVSTLTIQRTQQEDSAVYLCASRQTARDTQYFGPGTRLTVL.

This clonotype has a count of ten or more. CDR3 sequence: CSARDTDSRAFF. For the CDR3, the DNA is TGCAGTGCCCGGGACACGGATTCTAGGGCTTTCTTT. V usage is TRBV20-1 and J usage is TRBJ1-1, with TRBD1 as a possible D gene (6 bases). Germline V gene sequence: CDR1 DFQATT, CDR2 SNEGSKA (reference sequence). This CDR3 is 12 amino acids long. The V end lost 6 bases, the J end lost 11 bases, and 19 bases lay between the germline ends.